This T cell receptor beta chain is drawn from a study of blood T cell repertoires in COVID-19. As for the study in general: Collection of acute and convalescent COVID-19 samples took place in the United States, Italy and Spain.

How the authors handled the data: Scientists estimated how many nucleated cells there were by amplifying reference gene primers. The protocol was immunoSEQ multiplex PCR, while the TCRdb copy is restricted to in-frame clones and leaves out a portion. That table is the source of V, J and clone size, and D and trimming were worked out from the DNA. The table shows 120,000 or so clones, with almost 90% occurring only once. This CDR3 comprises 15 residues. Germline CDR1 is ENHRY and CDR2 is SYGVKD. J was trimmed by 6 bases and V by 4 bases; bases with no gene match: 4. This clone was picked up one time. This clonotype was sampled from a woman aged 45-65 years with active or convalescent COVID-19. The rearrangement uses TRBV10-3 and TRBJ2-7, with 15 bases lining up with TRBD2. What was sequenced was peripheral blood. The CDR3 here is CAISGTSGRVGEQYF. CDR3 coding DNA: TGTGCCATCAGTGGGACTAGCGGGAGGGTTGGCGAGCAGTACTTC.